This TCR beta chain was captured by sequencing in a study of blood T cells in healthy people across ages. Study-level points and caveats: The study found TCR beta diversity correlated strongly with naive T cell percentage. Significant beta diversity loss was already apparent by age around 36, declining roughly linearly.

V lost 5 bases to trimming and J lost 6 bases; unmatched junction nucleotides: 7. The length of the CDR3 is 14 residues. The germline CDR1 and CDR2 sequences are LGHDT and YNNKEL (reference sequence). The use of a sample-barcoded 5' primer and a J-beta primer mix characterized a second PCR of about 7 to 12 cycles. MiXCR, run by TCRdb on the 5' RACE reads, gives a single entry per CDR3 protein. Counted here are roughly 830,000 distinct CDR3 sequences, around 68% occurring once; the ten biggest clones make up around 30%. This clonotype was detected only once. Its antigen is still unknown. This chain connects TRBV3-1 to TRBJ1-5, with 7 bases matching TRBD1. Sequences were obtained from blood. The receptor's source is a man younger than 45 in good health. The CDR3, as DNA: TGTGCCAGCAGCGAGAACAGGGGTGCTCAGCCCCAGCATTTT. Translated, it gives CASSENRGAQPQHF.